The T cell receptor beta chain described here comes from a study of PD-1 blockade in classical Hodgkin lymphoma. Time point indicated: cycle 4 day 1 (C4D1), after less than seven weeks of nivolumab. Each of the patients experienced relapse following autologous stem cell transplantation, and their brentuximab vedotin exposure differed. Some clones are missing from TCRdb's copy, which holds only in-frame ones; the method was immunoSEQ multiplex PCR. The sample has some 27,000 clones, 80% seen once. Germline V lookup: CDR1 MNHNS, CDR2 SASEGT. V dropped 8 bases and J dropped 5 bases, with 22 bases sitting between them. The CDR3 extends over 15 amino acids.

The chain employs TRBV6-1 and TRBJ2-7; D is unclear. This specimen was peripheral blood mononuclear cells (PBMCs), taken before the fourth cycle of nivolumab. The receptor was derived from a human donor with classical Hodgkin lymphoma. This CDR3 reads CASCPELRVGNEQYF. CDR3 sequence (DNA): TGTGCCAGCTGCCCTGAACTTAGGGTAGGAAACGAGCAGTACTTC.